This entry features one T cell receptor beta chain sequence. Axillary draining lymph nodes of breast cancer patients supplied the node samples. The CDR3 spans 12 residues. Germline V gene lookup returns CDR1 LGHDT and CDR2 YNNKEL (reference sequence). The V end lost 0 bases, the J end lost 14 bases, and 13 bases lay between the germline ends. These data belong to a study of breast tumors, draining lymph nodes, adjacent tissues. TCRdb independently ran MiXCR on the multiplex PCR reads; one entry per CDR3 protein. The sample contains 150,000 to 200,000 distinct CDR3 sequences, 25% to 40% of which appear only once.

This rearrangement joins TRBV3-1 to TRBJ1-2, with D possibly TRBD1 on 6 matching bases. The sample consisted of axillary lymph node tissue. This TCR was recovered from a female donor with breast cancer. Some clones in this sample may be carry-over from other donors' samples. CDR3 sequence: CASSQDIQGLTF. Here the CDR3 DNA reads TGTGCCAGCAGCCAAGATATCCAGGGGTTAACCTTC.